The sequence of this T cell receptor beta chain was determined in a study of lymphopenia after photon versus proton radiotherapy. Study-wide results and caveats: Larger post-nadir TCR diversity loss correlated inversely with survival in deceased patients. Relative stability marked proton patients; photon patients lost diversity and naive cells. Survival link was tested only in deceased patients; proton benefit remains a possibility.

Assay used: immunoSEQ multiplex PCR; TCRdb lists only in-frame clones, some missing. The sample includes 70,000 or so clones, around 92% of them seen just once. With respect to this clone: What it recognizes is unknown.

This sequence originates from a woman aged 40 to 49 with cholangiocarcinoma. The specimen comprised peripheral blood, sampled from a patient treated with photon-based radiotherapy.

The CDR3 coding sequence is TGTGCCAGTAGTATAGGGGGCAATCAGCCCCAGCATTTT. It translates to CASSIGGNQPQHF. This rearrangement joins TRBV19 to TRBJ1-5; D ambiguous. The V gene lost 1 base and the J gene lost 2 bases, with 3 bases spanning the gap. The CDR3 covers 13 residues. Germline CDR1 LNHDA, CDR2 SQIVND (reference sequence).